This T cell receptor (beta chain) originates from a study of blood T cells in healthy people across ages. Study-wide results and caveats: Age showed a roughly linear inverse relationship with TCR beta diversity per million T cells. When one million T cells were used, diversity estimates were thought to be underestimates.

Germline V gives CDR1 SGHKS, CDR2 YYEKEE (reference sequence). V lost 0 bases and J 6 bases, leaving 16 bases between the germline ends. This CDR3 is 16 amino acids long. Points on this clonotype: Its antigen is not identified.

Through a sample-barcoded 5' primer and a J-beta primer mix, a second PCR was run for roughly 6 to 11 cycles. Each CDR3 protein gets one entry after TCRdb re-called the 5' RACE reads with MiXCR. Of 1.5 million to 2 million distinct CDR3 sequences in the sample, approximately 39% were seen once. V and J are TRBV5-5 and TRBJ1-5, with no clear D. This receptor was obtained from a human donor in good health. Material for sequencing was blood. CDR3 protein: CASSLEPLTGSQPQHF. The CDR3 region has the DNA TGTGCCAGCAGCTTGGAACCGTTGACGGGCAGTCAGCCCCAGCATTTT.